The 17 T cell receptor beta chains given below trace back to one sample, sequenced in a study of glioma-infiltrating T cells after dendritic cell vaccination. This sample's time point: after dendritic cell vaccination, including at tumor progression/relapse. Sequencing was performed with immunoSEQ multiplex PCR; in TCRdb, only in-frame clones are kept and a portion is missing. The top ten clones hold approximately 2.4% of a sample with tens of thousands of clones, more than 75% of them seen once. Material: blood, obtained after dendritic cell vaccination. These TCRs come from a human donor with glioblastoma.

The chain combines TRBV18 with TRBJ1-2; 8 nucleotides align to TRBD1. The CDR3 totals 15 residues. The germline V gene has CDR1 KGHSH and CDR2 LQKENI. With 1 base clipped from V and 4 bases from J, the junction kept 5 bases outside the gene matches. The CDR3 sequence is CASSPQTGAPYGYTF. CDR3 nucleotides: TGTGCCAGCTCACCACAGACAGGGGCGCCCTATGGCTACACCTTC.

This clone has just a few counts. This sequence joins TRBV9 and TRBJ2-3, with TRBD2 identical over 9 bases. Germline values: CDR1 SGDLS, CDR2 YYNGEE. After removal of 1 base from V and 0 bases from J, the junction contained 3 bases not matched to a gene. This CDR3 comprises 16 residues. Written as DNA, the CDR3 is TGTGCCAGCAGCGTACTAGCGGGATCTAGCACAGATACGCAGTATTTT. Encoded protein: CASSVLAGSSTDTQYF.

V is TRBV9 and J is TRBJ2-1, with 7 bases lining up with TRBD1. J lost 7 bases, V lost 2 bases, and 9 bases had no gene match. The CDR3 is made up of 15 amino acids. Looked up from germline, CDR1 is SGDLS and CDR2 is YYNGEE. In DNA, the CDR3 is TGTGCCAGCAGCGTTGAGGGGGCTAGGGGGAATGAGCAGTTCTTC. Protein: CASSVEGARGNEQFF.

The chain employs TRBV6-5 and TRBJ1-2; TRBD1 matches at 10 bases. This CDR3 contains 14 residues. CDR1 is MNHEY, CDR2 SVGAGI, per germline. The V and J ends lost 4 bases and 5 bases, in that order; junction bases with no gene match: 4. CDR3 bases: TGTGCCAGCAGTTCCCGGGACAGGGGATATGGCTACACCTTC. It codes for CASSSRDRGYGYTF.

The rearrangement links TRBV19 to TRBJ2-2, with 9 bases matching TRBD2. Germline V CDR1 and CDR2: LNHDA, SQIVND (reference sequence). The CDR3 is 15 amino acids. The J segment lost 5 bases and the V segment lost 6 bases, leaving 7 bases of the junction unmatched. The CDR3 here is CASSSWREGTGELFF. DNA for the CDR3: TGTGCCAGTAGCTCCTGGCGGGAGGGGACCGGGGAGCTGTTTTTT.

Written as DNA, the CDR3 is TGTGCCAGCAGCTTGGAGGGGGCGAGGGGCTACACCTTC. It codes for CASSLEGARGYTF. The V and J genes are TRBV5-5 and TRBJ1-2; TRBD1 aligns across 7 bases. The CDR3 sequence is 13 residues long. J was trimmed by 8 bases and V by 0 bases; bases with no gene match: 4. Germline CDR1 is SGHKS and CDR2 is YYEKEE (reference sequence).

The chain links TRBV28 to TRBJ1-5; no reliable D call. Germline CDR1 is MDHEN and CDR2 is SYDVKM. CDR3 length: 16 amino acids. Deletions cut 5 bases from V and 3 bases from J, with 17 bases between. The DNA of the CDR3 is TGTGCCAGCAGTCCCCCACGACCGGGTAACAATCAGCCCCAGCATTTT. This sequence encodes CASSPPRPGNNQPQHF.

This sequence joins TRBV5-1 and TRBJ2-1; D may be TRBD2 (5 bases). Germline loops: CDR1 SGHRS, CDR2 YFSETQ. The CDR3 has 12 residues. V was clipped by 3 bases and J by 9 bases, with 10 bases between them. CDR3 residues: CASSSDWAEQFF. As DNA, the CDR3 is TGCGCCAGCAGCTCGGACTGGGCTGAGCAGTTCTTC.

This clone was recorded only once. The chain links TRBV6-4 to TRBJ1-1; the match to TRBD1 covers 9 bases. The CDR3 sequence is 14 residues long. V was pared by 5 bases and J by 2 bases, with 3 bases of the junction left unmatched. Germline V gives CDR1 MRHNA, CDR2 SNTAGT. CDR3 protein: CASSQTGGNTEAFF. The CDR3 DNA reads as TGTGCCAGCAGTCAGACAGGGGGTAACACTGAAGCTTTCTTT.

The rearrangement uses TRBV19 and TRBJ2-2, with 11 bases lining up with TRBD2. V was clipped by 0 bases and J by 4 bases; unmatched bases: 7. The CDR3 length is 18 residues. The germline gives CDR1 LNHDA, CDR2 SQIVND (reference sequence). The CDR3 reads CASSIEPSGGPITGELFF. DNA of the CDR3: TGTGCCAGTAGTATAGAGCCTAGCGGGGGGCCTATCACCGGGGAGCTGTTTTTT.

The V call is TRBV19, the J call TRBJ2-5; D is perhaps TRBD2 (7 bases). Germline assignment: CDR1 LNHDA and CDR2 SQIVND (reference sequence). The CDR3 runs to 16 residues. The V gene lost 6 bases and the J gene lost 0 bases, with 17 bases spanning the gap. CDR3 DNA sequence: TGTGCCAGTAGCCCCATAGGGGGGACTAACCAAGAGACCCAGTACTTC. It codes for CASSPIGGTNQETQYF.

The chain employs TRBV4-2 and TRBJ2-2, with TRBD2 identical over 7 bases. CDR1 is LGHNA and CDR2 is YNFKEQ in the germline V gene. The V and J ends lost 5 bases and 4 bases, in that order; junction bases with no gene match: 10. The CDR3 consists of 16 residues. CDR3 nucleotides: TGTGCCAGCAGCGCCGCGGCGGGAGTCACCACCGGGGAGCTGTTTTTT. Encoded protein: CASSAAAGVTTGELFF.

The chain carries TRBV29-1 and TRBJ2-3, with D unresolved. CDR1 and CDR2 (germline): SQVTM, ANQGSEA. V dropped 6 bases and J dropped 2 bases, with 18 bases sitting between them. The CDR3 loop spans 15 amino acids. CDR3 region: CSVSSRNLNTDTQYF. CDR3 DNA sequence: TGCAGCGTGAGCTCTAGAAACCTTAACACAGATACGCAGTATTTT.

A single count supports this clone. This rearrangement joins TRBV4-3 to TRBJ2-4; TRBD1 might be the D (7 bases). Germline CDR1 reads LGHNA; CDR2 reads YSLEER. The ends were cut back, 5 bases at V and 7 bases at J, with 21 bases in the middle. The CDR3 has 16 amino acids. The CDR3 DNA reads TGCGCCAGCAGCGGCTGGGCAGGGGGGTTGATGAACATTCAGTACTTC. This sequence encodes CASSGWAGGLMNIQYF.

This clone came up once. The chain carries TRBV7-9 and TRBJ1-2; D is undetermined. CDR3 length: 13 amino acids. The germline CDR1 and CDR2 sequences are SEHNR and FQNEAQ (reference sequence). Trimming shortened V by 4 bases and J by 5 bases, and 11 bases separated the two germline ends. CDR3 DNA: TGTGCCAGCAGCTCTGGTTCGGGGTATGGCTACACCTTC. Translation gives CASSSGSGYGYTF.

This chain joins TRBV6-1 and TRBJ1-4; maybe TRBD1 (5 bases). Trimming took 8 bases from V and 8 from J, leaving 18 bases between them. The CDR3 has 14 amino acids. Germline V gives CDR1 MNHNS, CDR2 SASEGT. The CDR3 DNA follows: TGTGCCAGCGACGGAGCCACAGGTGGGGAAAAACTGTTTTTT. It codes for CASDGATGGEKLFF.

The chain uses TRBV4-1 and TRBJ2-2; 8 nucleotides match TRBD1. This CDR3 comprises 16 residues. Losses at the gene ends were 4 bases for V and 2 bases for J; bases not matched to a gene: 6. CDR1 is MGHRA, CDR2 YSYEKL, per germline. CDR3 coding DNA: TGCGCCAGCAGCCCAGTTGGACAGGGAAACACCGGGGAGCTGTTTTTT. Residues: CASSPVGQGNTGELFF.